The 29 T cell receptor beta chains below all came from one sample that was sequenced in a study of blood T cell repertoires in COVID-19. Sequencing was performed with immunoSEQ multiplex PCR; in TCRdb, only in-frame clones are kept and a portion is missing. This sample has over 200,000 clones; about 84% occur once, and the top ten carry under 2%. The sequencing input was PBMCs or T cells enriched from blood (not recorded which). These receptors were collected from a man aged 60 to 69 who had recovered from COVID-19.

J is TRBJ2-3 and V is TRBV5-6; TRBD2 matches at 8 bases. CDR1 and CDR2 (germline): SGHDT, YYEEEE. V was pared by 4 bases and J by 7 bases, with 14 bases of the junction left unmatched. The CDR3 runs 16 residues. The CDR3 is CASSPQVAGGTNTQYF. DNA of the CDR3: TGTGCCAGCAGCCCACAGGTGGCGGGGGGCACGAATACGCAGTATTTT.

CDR3 bases: TGTGCCAGTGGTGGGCTGAACTATGGCTACACCTTC. It specifies CASGGLNYGYTF. The rearrangement uses TRBV11-2 and TRBJ1-2; unclear D gene. The CDR3 extends over 12 amino acids. V was shortened by 9 bases and J by 2 bases, with 10 bases between the two germline ends. Germline V gene data show CDR1 as SGHAT and CDR2 as FQNNGV.

This rearrangement joins TRBV10-3 to TRBJ2-7; TRBD1 aligns across 10 bases. In germline, CDR1 is ENHRY, CDR2 SYGVKD. The CDR3 consists of 14 residues. V lost 4 bases and J lost 4; bases outside the gene matches: 4. CDR3 amino acids: CAISGDRGLYEQYF. In DNA, the CDR3 is TGTGCCATCAGTGGAGACAGGGGGCTTTACGAGCAGTACTTC.

J is TRBJ1-2 and V is TRBV18, with TRBD1 matching over 8 bases. The CDR3 has 14 amino acids. CDR1 and CDR2 from the germline V gene are KGHSH and LQKENI. The V gene end was trimmed by 3 bases and the J gene end by 3 bases; junction bases not matched to a gene: 3. CDR3 coding DNA: TGTGCCAGCTCACCCAGGGGGCAGGACTATGGCTACACCTTC. It codes for CASSPRGQDYGYTF.

The genes are TRBV7-9 and TRBJ2-5; 9 bases are a match to TRBD2. The germline gives CDR1 SEHNR, CDR2 FQNEAQ (reference sequence). The V segment lost 5 bases and the J segment 2 bases; nucleotides outside the gene matches: 9. The CDR3 is made up of 16 amino acids. The CDR3 loop is CASSPRIAGVQETQYF. For the CDR3, the DNA is TGTGCCAGCAGCCCCCGGATAGCGGGGGTTCAAGAGACCCAGTACTTC.

The V and J genes are TRBV27 and TRBJ2-5; TRBD1 aligns across 8 bases. J gave up 1 base and V 5 bases, and 6 bases lay outside the gene matches. This CDR3 is built from 15 residues. Germline V CDR1 and CDR2: MNHEY, SMNVEV (reference sequence). The CDR3 here is CASSLQGGTQETQYF. CDR3 bases: TGTGCCAGCAGTCTACAGGGGGGTACCCAAGAGACCCAGTACTTC.

This chain links TRBV27 with TRBJ1-6; D remains unclear. Germline V gene lookup returns CDR1 MNHEY and CDR2 SMNVEV (reference sequence). V shed 4 bases and J shed 7 bases, with 5 bases lying between them. The CDR3 contains 12 residues. The CDR3 DNA reads TGTGCCAGCAGTTCGGGGAATTCACCCCTCCACTTT. Translating gives CASSSGNSPLHF.

V and J are TRBV7-8 and TRBJ2-5, with D perhaps matching TRBD1 (5 bases). The CDR3 has 15 amino acids. The germline V and J ends were trimmed by 5 bases and 5 bases, with 18 bases remaining between them. Germline V gene sequence: CDR1 SGHVS, CDR2 FQNEAQ. As DNA, the CDR3 is TGTGCCAGCAGCCTCGATTTTGGGTCAGGGGAGACCCAGTACTTC. It codes for CASSLDFGSGETQYF. Filled out from reference TRBV7-8 and TRBJ2-5, the complete variable domain reads GAGVSQSPRYKVAKRGQDVALRCDPISGHVSLFWYQQALGQGPEFLTYFQNEAQLDKSGLPSDRFFAERPEGSVSTLKIQRTQQEDSAVYLCASSLDFGSGETQYFGPGTRLLVL.

This clone has only one observation. The chain is built from TRBV4-1 and TRBJ2-2; a weak D match, TRBD1 (6 bases). V shed 3 bases and J shed 8 bases, with 10 bases lying between them. The CDR3 runs to 13 residues. CDR1 and CDR2 from the germline V gene are MGHRA and YSYEKL. CDR3 protein: CASSQHRDGELFF. The CDR3 DNA is TGCGCCAGCAGCCAGCACAGGGATGGGGAGCTGTTTTTT.

The CDR3 here is CASSEWTSGPYEQYF. CDR3 sequence (DNA): TGCGCCAGCAGCGAGTGGACTAGCGGCCCGTACGAGCAGTACTTC. This sequence joins TRBV5-1 and TRBJ2-7; TRBD2 agrees at 10 bases. V lost 4 bases to trimming and J lost 4 bases; unmatched junction nucleotides: 8. CDR1 and CDR2 (germline): SGHRS, YFSETQ. This CDR3 comprises 15 residues.

The V and J genes are TRBV14 and TRBJ1-1, with D uncertain. CDR3 length: 14 amino acids. V shed 5 bases and J shed 1 base, with 11 bases lying between them. CDR1 is SGHDN and CDR2 is FVKESK in the germline V gene. Here the CDR3 reads CASSARDWNTEAFF. DNA for the CDR3: TGTGCCAGCAGCGCCCGGGATTGGAACACTGAAGCTTTCTTT.

The chain joins TRBV5-4 to TRBJ2-3; 8 bases line up with TRBD1. Germline loops: CDR1 SGHNT, CDR2 YYREEE (reference sequence). J was trimmed by 0 bases and V by 2 bases; bases with no gene match: 2. This CDR3 has 15 amino acids. The CDR3 bases are TGTGCCAGCAGCTTAGGGGACAGGAGCACAGATACGCAGTATTTT. It translates to CASSLGDRSTDTQYF.

The V call is TRBV2, the J call TRBJ2-7; a weak D match, TRBD1 (7 bases). In germline, CDR1 is SNHLY, CDR2 FYNNEI. This CDR3 spans 12 amino acids. With 7 bases removed from V and 9 bases from J, the gap between germline ends came to 16 bases. The DNA for the CDR3 is TGTGCCAGCAATAGCAGACAGGGAGGGCAGTACTTC. It translates to CASNSRQGGQYF. The entire variable domain, with the rest obtained from reference TRBV2 and TRBJ2-7, is as follows: EPEVTQTPSHQVTQMGQEVILRCVPISNHLYFYWYRQILGQKVEFLVSFYNNEISEKSEIFDDQFSVERPDGSNFTLKIRSTKLEDSAMYFCASNSRQGGQYFGPGTRLTVT.

The rearrangement links TRBV6-2 or TRBV6-3 to TRBJ1-3; TRBD1 agrees at 7 bases. V dropped 5 bases and J dropped 0; count of bases not matched to a gene: 4. Germline lookup yields CDR1 MNHEY and CDR2 SVGEGT. CDR3 length: 15 amino acids. DNA for the CDR3: TGTGCCAGCAGTCGGGACAGTGTCTCTGGAAACACCATATATTTT. Translated: CASSRDSVSGNTIYF.

The J gene is TRBJ2-3, the V gene TRBV10-3, with 8 bases fitting TRBD2. Germline V lookup: CDR1 ENHRY, CDR2 SYGVKD. This CDR3 is built from 16 residues. Trimming removed 4 bases from V and 1 base from J; junction bases left unmatched: 7. Here the CDR3 reads CAISAAGLGGTDTQYF. In DNA, the CDR3 is TGTGCCATCAGTGCTGCGGGACTAGGGGGCACAGATACGCAGTATTTT.

CDR3 residues: CASSQVREGNQPQHF. The CDR3 DNA sequence: TGCGCCAGCAGCCAAGTTCGTGAGGGCAATCAGCCCCAGCATTTT. V is TRBV4-3 and J is TRBJ1-5, with D unclear. CDR3 size: 15 residues. The germline V gene encodes CDR1 LGHNA and CDR2 YSLEER. Trimming took off 1 base at V and 2 bases at J, with 9 bases between the two ends.

There are a few counts of this clone. The V and J genes are TRBV12-3 or TRBV12-4 and TRBJ1-1, with D uncertain. CDR3 size: 12 residues. Trimming left V 5 bases short and J 9 bases short, with 13 bases between. The CDR3 bases are TGTGCCAGCAGTCCTTCGACCGGGAAAGCTTTCTTT. Amino acid sequence: CASSPSTGKAFF.

The CDR3, as DNA: TGCGCCAGCAGCCAAGAACCGGGACTGGGAAATGGCTACACCTTC. It yields the protein CASSQEPGLGNGYTF. The chain joins TRBV4-3 to TRBJ1-2; D possibly corresponds to TRBD1 (5 bases). Per germline, CDR1 LGHNA and CDR2 YSLEER. Trimming stripped 0 bases from V and 6 bases from J, with 14 bases between. This CDR3 is built from 15 residues.

This clone was found a few times. The gene calls are TRBV18 and TRBJ2-3; TRBD1 might be the D (5 bases). Germline V lookup: CDR1 KGHSH, CDR2 LQKENI. The CDR3 runs to 16 residues. V lost 2 bases to trimming and J lost 0 bases, with 12 bases between them. DNA of the CDR3: TGTGCCAGCTCACCATTTCTGGACACTAGCACAGATACGCAGTATTTT. Its protein product is CASSPFLDTSTDTQYF.

The V call is TRBV19, the J call TRBJ1-6, with TRBD1 as a possible D gene (5 bases). With 6 bases removed from V and 11 bases from J, the gap between germline ends came to 17 bases. The germline gives CDR1 LNHDA, CDR2 SQIVND (reference sequence). CDR3 length: 14 residues. Written as DNA, the CDR3 is TGTGCCAGTAGCCAACACACGGCGGGGGCACCCCTCCACTTT. Encoded protein: CASSQHTAGAPLHF.

The rearrangement joins TRBV29-1 to TRBJ1-5; 8 bases match TRBD1. Losses at the gene ends were 5 bases for V and 5 bases for J; bases not matched to a gene: 5. The germline V gene encodes CDR1 SQVTM and CDR2 ANQGSEA. The CDR3 sequence is 13 residues long. In nucleotides, the CDR3 is TGCAGCGTTCAAACAGGGGGGCATCAGCCCCAGCATTTT. Translation: CSVQTGGHQPQHF. Variable domain in full (rest from reference TRBV29-1 and TRBJ1-5): SAVISQKPSRDICQRGTSLTIQCQVDSQVTMMFWYRQQPGQSLTLIATANQGSEATYESGFVIDKFPISRPNLTFSTLTVSNMSPEDSSIYLCSVQTGGHQPQHFGDGTRLSIL.

In this sample, this clone turned up once. This chain joins TRBV7-9 and TRBJ2-4, with D perhaps matching TRBD2 (5 bases). This CDR3 comprises 14 residues. V shed 5 bases and J shed 0 bases, with 8 bases lying between them. Germline V gives CDR1 SEHNR, CDR2 FQNEAQ (reference sequence). CDR3 residues: CASSLEVAKNIQYF. The CDR3, as DNA: TGTGCCAGCAGCCTGGAGGTAGCCAAAAACATTCAGTACTTC.

The chain joins TRBV24-1 to TRBJ2-1, with 16 bases that match TRBD2. With V trimmed by 7 bases and J by 5 bases, 13 bases remained unmatched. Germline V gives CDR1 KGHDR, CDR2 SFDVKD. This CDR3 comprises 19 residues. CDR3 sequence reads: CATSPEPGLAGGDDNEQFF. The DNA of the CDR3 is TGTGCCACCAGCCCAGAACCGGGACTAGCGGGGGGGGACGACAATGAGCAGTTCTTC.

This clone showed up just once. The chain combines TRBV29-1 with TRBJ2-1, with 12 nucleotides matching TRBD2. The V gene's germline CDR1 is SQVTM and CDR2 ANQGSEA. After removal of 3 bases from V and 1 base from J, the junction contained 19 bases not matched to a gene. This CDR3 region has 21 residues. This CDR3 is CSVDPKGWLAGGIASYNEQFF. The CDR3 coding sequence is TGCAGCGTTGACCCCAAGGGGTGGCTAGCGGGGGGGATAGCGTCCTACAATGAGCAGTTCTTC.

CDR3 sequence reads: CASSQDPHSGGLTNEKLFF. In DNA form, the CDR3 reads TGCGCCAGCAGCCAGGATCCACATTCAGGGGGCCTCACTAATGAAAAACTGTTTTTT. V and J are TRBV4-3 and TRBJ1-4; 8 bases match TRBD1. This CDR3 is 19 amino acids long. V trimming: 3 bases; J trimming: 2 bases; junction bases outside the gene matches: 14. Germline loops: CDR1 LGHNA, CDR2 YSLEER.

The gene calls are TRBV29-1 and TRBJ2-1, with 11 bases identical to TRBD2. Germline CDR1 and CDR2: SQVTM and ANQGSEA. V lost 7 bases, J lost 7 bases, and 12 bases stayed unmatched. CDR3 length: 15 residues. The CDR3 region has the DNA TGCAGCGGGACAGGGACTAGCGGACTAACTAATGAGCAGTTCTTC. It translates to CSGTGTSGLTNEQFF.

The chain employs TRBV27 and TRBJ2-1; no clear D. This CDR3 has 15 residues. With 1 base removed from V and 3 bases from J, the gap between germline ends came to 10 bases. Germline V lookup: CDR1 MNHEY, CDR2 SMNVEV (reference sequence). As DNA, the CDR3 is TGTGCCAGCAGTTTATATCTCGCGGACTACAATGAGCAGTTCTTC. Residues: CASSLYLADYNEQFF.

J is TRBJ2-1 and V is TRBV27, with D tentatively TRBD1 (6 bases). Germline CDR1 reads MNHEY; CDR2 reads SMNVEV (reference sequence). The CDR3 sequence is 17 residues long. The V end was cut by 2 bases, the J end by 0 bases, with 14 bases between. CDR3 DNA: TGTGCCAGCAGTTTACGTCCGGGACAAAGCTCCTACAATGAGCAGTTCTTC. Translating gives CASSLRPGQSSYNEQFF.

The chain is built from TRBV5-6 and TRBJ1-2; D unclear. The germline gives CDR1 SGHDT, CDR2 YYEEEE. Trimming removed 0 bases at V and 10 bases at J, with 10 bases between. The CDR3 contains 12 residues. Here the CDR3 reads CASSLGERDYTF. CDR3 coding DNA: TGTGCCAGCAGCTTGGGGGAACGGGACTACACCTTC.